The entry below describes one TCR beta chain. Between the trimmed V and J ends, which lost 7 bases and 0 bases, there was a span of 18 bases. CDR3 size: 16 residues. The germline CDR1 and CDR2 sequences are MDHEN and SYDVKM. Only in-frame clones appear in the TCRdb table, and some are missing; sequencing was by immunoSEQ multiplex PCR. This repertoire shows 170,000 or so clones, roughly 90% found once; its top ten account for about 7%. This sample was taken from a study of blood T cell repertoires in COVID-19. Enrolled through a virtual design, the participants were between roughly 18 and 95 years of age and came from under 30 US areas.

Sample: PBMCs or T cells enriched from blood (not recorded which). This clonotype was sampled from a woman between 45 and 65 years old who had recovered from COVID-19. V usage is TRBV28 and J usage is TRBJ1-1; D unresolved. CDR3 coding DNA: TGTGCCAGCACCACTCCTGAGGGTTGGATGAACACTGAAGCTTTCTTT. Amino acids: CASTTPEGWMNTEAFF. The full variable domain, rest sourced from reference TRBV28 and TRBJ1-1, is DVKVTQSSRYLVKRTGEKVFLECVQDMDHENMFWYRQDPGLGLRLIYFSYDVKMKEKGDIPEGYSVSREKKERFSLILESASTNQTSMYLCASTTPEGWMNTEAFFGQGTRLTVV.